This TCR beta chain was profiled in a study of metastatic and nonmetastatic thyroid tumors. Whole-study context: A comparison of repertoires was made across blood and tumor or nodule tissue from malignant and benign thyroid patients. Study results and caveats: Malignant thyroid tumors reportedly had TCR beta diversity that was significantly higher than in benign nodules, in blood and tumor.

In the authors' workflow: A classifier for distant metastasis in papillary thyroid cancer was constructed using CDR3 differences observed across clinicopathological groups. From the PCR reads, TCRdb re-called clones with MiXCR. Here the V and J calls rest on TCRdb's processing, not on the authors' analysis. Of over 50,000 clones listed, roughly 30% are singletons. The CDR3 has 14 residues. CDR1 is SGHRS, CDR2 YFSETQ, per germline. The junction had 6 bases not matched to a gene; V was cut back by 5 bases and J by 6 bases. As concerns this clone: The antigen is unknown.

All patients reached thyroid surgery having received no treatment beforehand. The TCR originated in a female donor with papillary thyroid cancer or a benign thyroid nodule (not recorded which). Some clones in this sample may be carry-over from other donors' samples. Sequenced input: blood. This rearrangement joins TRBV5-1 to TRBJ2-7, with 12 bases lining up with TRBD2. The CDR3 DNA follows: TGCGCCAGCAGTCTAGCGGGAGGGCGAGGCGAGCAGTACTTC. It specifies CASSLAGGRGEQYF. The whole variable domain, filled in from reference TRBV5-1 and TRBJ2-7, reads KAGVTQTPRYLIKTRGQQVTLSCSPISGHRSVSWYQQTPGQGLQFLFEYFSETQRNKGNFPGRFSGRQFSNSRSEMNVSTLELGDSALYLCASSLAGGRGEQYFGPGTRLTVT.